Sequencing of this TCR beta chain was carried out in a study of CD8 T cells in ankylosing spondylitis. Broader study findings: The authors found the disease-linked clones to be CD8+ and relatively rare in peripheral blood. There were earlier reports of some motif variants in reactive arthritis synovial fluid and blood. Apparently characteristic of ankylosing spondylitis blood was a TCR beta motif (eight highly homologous variants). Clones tied to disease were said to be significantly enriched in matched ankylosing spondylitis synovial fluid.

The CDR3 loop spans 15 amino acids. Germline V lookup: CDR1 MNHEY, CDR2 SVGAGI. V lost 3 bases, J lost 0 bases, and 1 base stayed unmatched. Quantitative molecular-barcoded 5'-RACE generated the TCR beta libraries. TCRdb analysed the 5' RACE reads with MiXCR anew, one entry per CDR3 protein. In the table there are some 700,000 distinct CDR3 sequences, roughly 20% of which are singletons. In this sample, this clonotype turned up a few times. Its antigen is currently unknown. The receptor comes from a male donor with ankylosing spondylitis. The rearrangement uses TRBV6-5 and TRBJ2-1; 8 bases map to TRBD1. Input material: blood, either unsorted or a sorted T cell fraction (not recorded which). The CDR3 DNA sequence: TGTGCCAGCAGTTATGGGACAGGCTCCTACAATGAGCAGTTCTTC. Translated: CASSYGTGSYNEQFF.